These 19 T cell receptor beta chains were sequenced from one sample in a study of blood T cell repertoires in COVID-19. The repertoire was sequenced with immunoSEQ multiplex PCR; TCRdb's copy has only in-frame clones and lacks some. The table lists about 270,000 clones, just under 90% of them singletons. The sample was PBMCs or T cells enriched from blood (not recorded which). These receptors originate from a woman aged 30 to 39 with acute COVID-19.

The chain employs TRBV24-1 and TRBJ1-2; a weak D match, TRBD1 (6 bases). CDR3 length equals 15 residues. Germline lookup yields CDR1 KGHDR and CDR2 SFDVKD. Between the trimmed V and J ends, which lost 5 bases and 4 bases, there was a span of 16 bases. The CDR3 sequence: CATSGVQGDGYGYTF. The DNA of the CDR3 is TGTGCCACCAGTGGCGTACAGGGAGATGGCTATGGCTACACCTTC.

This clone was detected only once. The V gene is TRBV21-1, the J gene TRBJ1-5; TRBD1 reflects the table's D call only, with no check against the DNA. TRBV21-1 is a pseudogene locus. The CDR3 consists of 16 residues. The CDR3 reads CASSNLAWYSNQPQHF. The CDR3 region has the DNA TGTGCCAGCAGCAATCTGGCATGGTATAGCAATCAGCCCCAGCATTTT.

The CDR3 DNA is TGTGCCAGCAGCTTACTCATCGGGAGGGCCGAGTACTTC. This gives the protein CASSLLIGRAEYF. The chain is built from TRBV7-8 and TRBJ2-7, with 8 bases identical to TRBD2. Trimming at V came to 2 bases and at J to 11 bases, leaving 8 bases not matched to a gene. The germline V gene has CDR1 SGHVS and CDR2 FQNEAQ. CDR3 length: 13 amino acids. Complete variable domain (other parts from reference TRBV7-8 and TRBJ2-7): GAGVSQSPRYKVAKRGQDVALRCDPISGHVSLFWYQQALGQGPEFLTYFQNEAQLDKSGLPSDRFFAERPEGSVSTLKIQRTQQEDSAVYLCASSLLIGRAEYFGPGTRLTVT.

V usage is TRBV9 and J usage is TRBJ2-2, with 11 bases identical to TRBD2. V lost 3 bases and J lost 6; bases outside the gene matches: 10. CDR3 length: 17 amino acids. Germline V gene lookup returns CDR1 SGDLS and CDR2 YYNGEE. This chain's CDR3 is CASSGFSGRAQPGELFF. DNA for the CDR3: TGTGCCAGCAGCGGGTTTAGCGGGAGGGCCCAGCCCGGGGAGCTGTTTTTT.

This clone has only one observation. The chain recombines TRBV2 with TRBJ1-1; D is undetermined. Trimming shortened V by 8 bases and J by 0 bases, and 13 bases separated the two germline ends. CDR1 is SNHLY, CDR2 FYNNEI, per germline. The CDR3 runs 14 residues. The CDR3 spells CASQPEGMNTEAFF. Written as DNA, the CDR3 is TGTGCCAGCCAACCGGAGGGTATGAACACTGAAGCTTTCTTT.

The chain is built from TRBV4-3 and TRBJ1-2, with D unclear. The CDR3 loop spans 18 amino acids. The germline CDR1 and CDR2 sequences are LGHNA and YSLEER. V lost 3 bases and J lost 6, with 26 bases in between. The CDR3 DNA sequence: TGCGCCAGCAGCCAGACGGGATTGAGATTGTCAGTTTTGGATGGCTACACCTTC. This sequence encodes CASSQTGLRLSVLDGYTF.

This chain uses TRBV6-2 or TRBV6-3 with TRBJ2-1; 9 positions agree with TRBD2. V shed 4 bases, J shed 1 base, and the junction held 2 bases outside the gene matches. From germline, CDR1 is MNHEY and CDR2 SVGEGT. The length of the CDR3 is 15 residues. The chain's CDR3 is CASSSAGGSYNEQFF. The CDR3 region has the DNA TGTGCCAGCAGTTCCGCGGGAGGGTCCTACAATGAGCAGTTCTTC.

The J gene is TRBJ2-2, the V gene TRBV5-4; no reliable D call. V lost 2 bases, J lost 5 bases, and 13 bases lay in between. This CDR3 comprises 15 residues. In germline, CDR1 is SGHNT, CDR2 YYREEE (reference sequence). This chain's CDR3 is CASSLGSDRTGELFF. CDR3 in DNA: TGTGCCAGCAGCTTAGGAAGCGATCGGACCGGGGAGCTGTTTTTT. Full variable domain (outside the CDR3, taken from reference TRBV5-4 and TRBJ2-2): ETGVTQSPTHLIKTRGQQVTLRCSSQSGHNTVSWYQQALGQGPQFIFQYYREEENGRGNFPPRFSGLQFPNYSSELNVNALELDDSALYLCASSLGSDRTGELFFGEGSRLTVL.

V is TRBV7-9 and J is TRBJ1-5; D is undetermined. Germline lookup yields CDR1 SEHNR and CDR2 FQNEAQ (reference sequence). The CDR3 has 16 amino acids. The V end lost 1 base, the J end lost 2 bases, and 12 bases lay between the germline ends. The CDR3 reads CASSLDAGMGNQPQHF. The CDR3 DNA reads TGTGCCAGCAGCTTAGACGCGGGAATGGGCAATCAGCCCCAGCATTTT.

V is TRBV24-1 and J is TRBJ1-3; D is unresolved. V gave up 1 base and J gave up 8 bases, with 23 bases separating them. CDR3 length: 18 residues. Germline CDR1 reads KGHDR; CDR2 reads SFDVKD. As DNA, the CDR3 is TGTGCCACCAGTGATTTTTCGTTTTATATGGACTTTTTGGACACCATATATTTT. Its translation is CATSDFSFYMDFLDTIYF.

The chain has TRBV9 and TRBJ1-6, with a possible D match to TRBD1 (5 bases). V lost 4 bases, J lost 8 bases, and 16 bases lay in between. The germline V gene has CDR1 SGDLS and CDR2 YYNGEE. The CDR3 totals 15 residues. The CDR3 loop is CASSLRAGSDSPLHF. In DNA, the CDR3 is TGTGCCAGCAGCCTCAGGGCCGGGTCGGATTCACCCCTCCACTTT.

V usage is TRBV27 and J usage is TRBJ2-3; 7 bases are shared with TRBD1. From germline, CDR1 is MNHEY and CDR2 SMNVEV (reference sequence). CDR3 length: 14 residues. The junction had 9 bases not matched to a gene; V was cut back by 8 bases and J by 4 bases. As DNA, the CDR3 is TGTGCCAGCTGTGGGATAGGGGGCGCAGATACGCAGTATTTT. It is translated as CASCGIGGADTQYF.

The gene calls are TRBV24-1 and TRBJ2-1; 8 nucleotides align to TRBD2. The CDR3 contains 15 residues. The junction had 4 bases not matched to a gene; V was cut back by 1 base and J by 6 bases. CDR1 and CDR2 (germline): KGHDR, SFDVKD. The CDR3 loop reads CATSDFSGRVNEQFF. CDR3 bases: TGTGCCACCAGTGATTTCTCCGGGAGGGTCAATGAGCAGTTCTTC.

About this clone itself: Distinct nucleotide sequences in the sample also encode this CDR3. V is TRBV19 and J is TRBJ2-7; the match to TRBD1 covers 9 bases. The ends lost 5 bases at V and 1 base at J; junction bases unmatched: 3. The germline V gene encodes CDR1 LNHDA and CDR2 SQIVND (reference sequence). The CDR3 loop spans 14 amino acids. The CDR3 DNA follows: TGTGCCAGTAGTCCCGGGACAGGGTCCTACGAGCAGTACTTC. Translated: CASSPGTGSYEQYF.

CDR3 in amino acids: CASSLGQINTEAFF. In nucleotides, the CDR3 is TGCGCCAGCAGCTTGGGACAGATTAACACTGAAGCTTTCTTT. The V call is TRBV5-1, the J call TRBJ1-1, with D perhaps matching TRBD1 (5 bases). This CDR3 has 14 amino acids. Germline V gene data show CDR1 as SGHRS and CDR2 as YFSETQ. Trimming took off 0 bases at V and 2 bases at J, with 8 bases between the two ends. Full variable domain (remainder filled in from reference TRBV5-1 and TRBJ1-1): KAGVTQTPRYLIKTRGQQVTLSCSPISGHRSVSWYQQTPGQGLQFLFEYFSETQRNKGNFPGRFSGRQFSNSRSEMNVSTLELGDSALYLCASSLGQINTEAFFGQGTRLTVV.

The V and J genes are TRBV6-5 and TRBJ2-7; 8 nucleotides line up with TRBD2. Germline V lookup: CDR1 MNHEY, CDR2 SVGAGI. CDR3 length: 14 residues. Trimming at V came to 6 bases and at J to 7 bases, leaving 11 bases not matched to a gene. The CDR3 coding sequence is TGTGCCAGCAGCCATAGCGGGACTCCCTGGGAGCAGTACTTC. Translated, it gives CASSHSGTPWEQYF.

The chain is built from TRBV6-5 and TRBJ1-6, with 7 positions matching TRBD1. Trimming cost V 7 bases and J 4 bases; bases outside gene matches: 4. In germline, CDR1 is MNHEY, CDR2 SVGAGI. CDR3 length: 14 amino acids. As DNA, the CDR3 is TGTGCCAGCACTGTGGGACAGTATAATTCACCCCTCCACTTT. Protein sequence: CASTVGQYNSPLHF.

The chain recombines TRBV9 with TRBJ2-7, with 12 bases lining up with TRBD2. The trim removed 3 bases at V and 3 bases at J, leaving 1 base unmatched. Germline loops: CDR1 SGDLS, CDR2 YYNGEE. The length of the CDR3 is 14 residues. CDR3 sequence: CASSGGLAGYEQYF. The CDR3 DNA is TGTGCCAGCAGCGGGGGACTAGCGGGCTACGAGCAGTACTTC.

This clone appeared a few times. V and J are TRBV7-6 and TRBJ2-7, with no clear D. This CDR3 has 11 amino acids. CDR1 is SGHVS, CDR2 FNYEAQ, per germline. Trimming pared 4 bases from V and 6 bases from J, leaving 7 bases between. CDR3 protein: CASSSVSEQYF. The CDR3 DNA follows: TGTGCCAGCAGCTCGGTATCCGAGCAGTACTTC.